This T cell receptor (beta chain) came from a study of shared clonotypes between healthy human individuals (dated by TCRdb to 2020 to 2022). Regarding the research as a whole: The cohort included a few men and a couple of women between 18 and 49 years of age. For each donor, CD4 naive and CD4 memory were each given three plates, CD8 naive was given two plates, and CD8 memory was given one plate. Blood TCR repertoires of four to six healthy adults were deeply sequenced to estimate repertoire size and the extent of clonotype sharing between individuals. Between about 0.8 and 8.9 billion PBMCs per donor were obtained by leukapheresis. To increase sequencing depth and limit assay-specific biases, different laboratories used diverse techniques to prepare libraries and sequence TCR repertoires. The study at large found these results: Compared with non-shared clonotypes, clonotypes shared by all four sorted-subset donors had higher generation probabilities. Across four donors, 5% to 6% of naive CD4, approximately 3.6% of naive CD8, about 2.3% of memory CD4, and under 0.45% of memory CD8 clonotypes were shared. Pairwise subsampling led to the expectation that sequencing depth would affect the degree of clonotype sharing among donors. Sampling was restricted to blood, and TCR repertoires in tissue are likely to differ from TCR repertoires in blood. Larger estimated clonotype richness was generally found for naive subsets than for memory subsets. Because the study included a small number of donors, the genetic and exposure-history diversity represented was limited. Incomplete sequencing was indicated by rarefaction of sorted-subset datasets, despite the large sequencing depth.

Using the deep immunoSEQ assay, multiplex PCR amplified TCR CDR3 regions from genomic DNA. Genomic DNA extracted from each cell subset was distributed evenly over all wells of several immunoSEQ 96-well plates, and each plate served as one replicate. For sorted subsets, approximately 0.2 ug of genomic DNA, equivalent to some 33,000 T cell genomes, went into each replicate PCR. The purified libraries were quantified using a Qubit 3.0 fluorometer, sized with a Bioanalyzer 2100, and then quantified again using the KAPA Library Quantification kit. A separate single-read 150-cycle Illumina NextSeq 550 flow cell was used to sequence each immunoSEQ 96-well plate. Processing in the source paper ran as follows. Because only junctional sequences without quality scores were contained in the immunoSEQ output, filtering matching that applied to full-length reads could not be performed. Sequences were annotated with PyIR, a Python wrapper for IgBLAST v1.9, and V/J genes and CDR3 were assigned using IMGT germline references. Reads were removed for weak V/J assignments (E-value above 1e-6), missing CDR3, stop codons, out-of-frame junctions, or ambiguous translated residues. V3J clonotypes were defined as sequences sharing the same inferred V gene, J gene, and CDR3 amino acid sequence. The percentage overlap between two repertoires was calculated by dividing the number of shared unique clonotypes by the size of the smaller repertoire. Three approaches were used to assess repertoire richness: RTK rarefaction, the Chao1 estimator, and Recon v2.1 estimates of unobserved clonotypes. For all TCRbeta clonotypes obtained by the gDNA method from several donors, generation probabilities were computed with OLGA. Entries here come from immuneACCESS through TCRdb and include only in-frame sequences with V and J called. Some clones fail to appear in such tables; in the studies checked, an unresolved V gene covers under half of the shortfall, and the cause of the remainder is unknown. V and J calls and clone size are given by that table; D and trimming were obtained from the DNA. A total of 2 million to 3 million clones appear in this sample, more than 90% of them only once. 0.14% of the sample is taken by the ten largest.

The donors were healthy, HIV-negative adults who had no recently reported acute infections or vaccinations. All donors were Caucasian adults living in Nashville, Tennessee, USA. CD4+ T cells were enriched by magnetic negative selection, after which naive cells were positively selected on CD45RA and the negative fraction was taken as the memory subset. Blood was obtained by leukapheresis, after which PBMCs were separated by Ficoll-Histopaque density gradient centrifugation and cryopreserved in liquid nitrogen vapor phase. Purity and quantity of every magnetically sorted T cell population were checked by analytical flow cytometry. Genomic DNA was isolated from each sorted fraction and quantified by UV absorbance on a Nanodrop 2000c. CDR1 and CDR2, per the germline V gene, are SGHTA and FQGNSA. V drops 1 base and J drops 5 bases, leaving 11 bases in between. From cysteine to phenylalanine, the CDR3 is 14 amino acids long. Only the CDR3 part of the read is kept: 42 bases, read in frame from the first base.

For this clone: The specificity of this receptor is unknown. No much larger clonotype is one base removed from it; base qualities were not supplied.

This TCR was recovered from a man between 18 and 35 years old in good health. Material: naive CD4+ T cells sorted from blood. In light of the paper, this sample's cell subset or site label describes: CD45RA+ positively selected. The rearrangement joined TRBV7-2 to TRBJ2-5; the D gene is not confidently resolved. The sequenced DNA is TGTGCCAGCAGCTTAGACAACCCCCCGGAGACCCAGTACTTC. Its translation is CASSLDNPPETQYF.